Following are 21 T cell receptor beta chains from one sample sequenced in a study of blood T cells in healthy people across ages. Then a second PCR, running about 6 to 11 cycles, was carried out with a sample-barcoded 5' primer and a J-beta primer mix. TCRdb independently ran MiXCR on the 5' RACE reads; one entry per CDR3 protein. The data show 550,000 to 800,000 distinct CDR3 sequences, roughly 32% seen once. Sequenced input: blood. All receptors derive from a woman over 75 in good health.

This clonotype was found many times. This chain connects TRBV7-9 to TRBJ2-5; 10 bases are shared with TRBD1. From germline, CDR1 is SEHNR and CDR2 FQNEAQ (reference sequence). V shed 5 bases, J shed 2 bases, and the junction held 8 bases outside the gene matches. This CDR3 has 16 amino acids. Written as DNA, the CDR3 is TGTGCCAGCAGCCTAGGGGACAGGGGACCTCAAGAGACCCAGTACTTC. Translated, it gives CASSLGDRGPQETQYF.

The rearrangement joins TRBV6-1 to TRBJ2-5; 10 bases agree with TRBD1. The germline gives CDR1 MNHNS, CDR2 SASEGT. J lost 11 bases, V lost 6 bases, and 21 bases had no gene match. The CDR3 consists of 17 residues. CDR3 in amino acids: CASRSVGTGVSIREQYF. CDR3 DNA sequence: TGTGCCAGCAGGTCGGTCGGGACAGGGGTCAGTATACGTGAGCAGTACTTC.

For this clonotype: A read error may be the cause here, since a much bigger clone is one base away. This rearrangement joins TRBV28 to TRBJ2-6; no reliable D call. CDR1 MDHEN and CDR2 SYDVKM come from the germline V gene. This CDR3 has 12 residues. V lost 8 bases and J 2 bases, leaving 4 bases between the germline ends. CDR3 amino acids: CASGTGANVLTF. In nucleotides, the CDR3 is TGTGCCAGCGGGACTGGGGCCAACGTCCTGACTTTC.

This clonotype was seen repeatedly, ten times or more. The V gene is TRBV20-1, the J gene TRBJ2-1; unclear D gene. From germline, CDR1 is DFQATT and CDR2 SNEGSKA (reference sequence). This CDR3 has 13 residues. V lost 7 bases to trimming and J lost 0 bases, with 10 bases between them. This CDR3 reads CSVPSSSYNEQFF. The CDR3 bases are TGCAGTGTACCGTCTAGCTCCTACAATGAGCAGTTCTTC.

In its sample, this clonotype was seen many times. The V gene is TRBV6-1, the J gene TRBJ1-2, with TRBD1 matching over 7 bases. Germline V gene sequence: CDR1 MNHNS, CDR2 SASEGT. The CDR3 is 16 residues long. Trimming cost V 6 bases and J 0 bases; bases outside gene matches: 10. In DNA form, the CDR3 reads TGTGCCAGCAGCCAAGGCAGGGGGGCTGCTAACTATGGCTACACCTTC. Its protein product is CASSQGRGAANYGYTF.

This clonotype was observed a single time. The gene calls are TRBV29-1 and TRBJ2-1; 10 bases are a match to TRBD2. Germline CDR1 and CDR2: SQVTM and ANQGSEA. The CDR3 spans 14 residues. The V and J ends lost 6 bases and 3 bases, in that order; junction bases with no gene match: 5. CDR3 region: CSVGASGSYNEQFF. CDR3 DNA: TGCAGCGTGGGGGCTAGCGGGAGCTACAATGAGCAGTTCTTC.

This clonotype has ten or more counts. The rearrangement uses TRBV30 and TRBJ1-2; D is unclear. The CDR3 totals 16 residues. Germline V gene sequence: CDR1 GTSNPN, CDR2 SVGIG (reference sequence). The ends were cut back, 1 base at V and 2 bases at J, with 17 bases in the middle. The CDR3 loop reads CAWSATHPGRNYGYTF. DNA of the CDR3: TGTGCCTGGAGTGCCACACACCCCGGACGCAACTATGGCTACACCTTC.

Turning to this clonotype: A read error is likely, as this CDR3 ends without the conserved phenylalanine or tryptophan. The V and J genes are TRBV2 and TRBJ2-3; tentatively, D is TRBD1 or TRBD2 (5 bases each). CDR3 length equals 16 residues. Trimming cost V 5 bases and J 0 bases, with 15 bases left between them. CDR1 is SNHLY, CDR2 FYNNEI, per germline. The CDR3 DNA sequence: TGTGCCAGCAGTTGGGACCCATCCCCCAGCACAGATACGCAGTATGTT. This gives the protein CASSWDPSPSTDTQYV.

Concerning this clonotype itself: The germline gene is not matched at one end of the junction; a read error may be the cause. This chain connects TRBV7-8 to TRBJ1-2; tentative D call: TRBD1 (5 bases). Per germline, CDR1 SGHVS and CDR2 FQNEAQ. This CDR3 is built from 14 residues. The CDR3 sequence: CVSSSGHTNYGYTF. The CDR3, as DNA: TGTGTCAGCAGCTCAGGACACACTAACTATGGCTACACCTTC.

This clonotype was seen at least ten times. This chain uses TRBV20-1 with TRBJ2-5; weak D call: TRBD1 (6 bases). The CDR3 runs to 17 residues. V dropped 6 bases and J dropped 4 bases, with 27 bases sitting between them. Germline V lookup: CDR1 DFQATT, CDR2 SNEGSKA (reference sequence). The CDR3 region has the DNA TGCAGTGCGAATCCGCCCTCCGGGACAACCAGGGGAGAGACCCAGTACTTC. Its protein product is CSANPPSGTTRGETQYF.

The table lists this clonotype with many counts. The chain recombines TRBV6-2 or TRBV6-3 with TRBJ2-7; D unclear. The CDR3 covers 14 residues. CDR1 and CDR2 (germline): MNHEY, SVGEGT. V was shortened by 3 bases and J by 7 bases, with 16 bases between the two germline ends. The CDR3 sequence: CASSYPGDLREQYF. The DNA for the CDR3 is TGTGCCAGCAGTTATCCAGGAGACTTACGGGAGCAGTACTTC.

The chain's CDR3 is CASGLGPSTGELFF. CDR3 nucleotide sequence: TGTGCTAGTGGTTTGGGGCCCTCCACCGGGGAGCTGTTTTTT. The genes are TRBV12-5 and TRBJ2-2, with no clear D. The V end lost 1 base, the J end lost 4 bases, and 7 bases lay between the germline ends. Germline V gene data show CDR1 as LGHNT and CDR2 as FRNRAP. The CDR3 is 14 amino acids.

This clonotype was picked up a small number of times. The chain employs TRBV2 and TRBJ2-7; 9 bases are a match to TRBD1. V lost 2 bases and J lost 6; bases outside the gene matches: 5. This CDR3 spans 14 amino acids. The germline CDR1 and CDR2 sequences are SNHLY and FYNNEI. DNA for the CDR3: TGTGCCAGCAGTGAAAGGGACAGGGAATCCGAGCAGTACTTC. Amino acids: CASSERDRESEQYF. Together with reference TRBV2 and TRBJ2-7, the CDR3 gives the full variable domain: EPEVTQTPSHQVTQMGQEVILRCVPISNHLYFYWYRQILGQKVEFLVSFYNNEISEKSEIFDDQFSVERPDGSNFTLKIRSTKLEDSAMYFCASSERDRESEQYFGPGTRLTVT.

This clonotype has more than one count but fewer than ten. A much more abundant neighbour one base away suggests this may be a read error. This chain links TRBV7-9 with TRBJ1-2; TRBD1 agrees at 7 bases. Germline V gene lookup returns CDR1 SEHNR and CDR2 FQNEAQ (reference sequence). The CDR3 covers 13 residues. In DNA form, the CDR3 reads TGTGCCAACAGCTTTACAGGGGACTATGGCTACACCTTC. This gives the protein CANSFTGDYGYTF.

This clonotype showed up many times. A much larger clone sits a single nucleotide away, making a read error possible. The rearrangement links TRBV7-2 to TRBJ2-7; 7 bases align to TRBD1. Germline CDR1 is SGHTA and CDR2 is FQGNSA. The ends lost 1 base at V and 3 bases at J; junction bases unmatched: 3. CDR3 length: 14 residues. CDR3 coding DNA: TGTGCCAGCAGCTTAGGGGCAGGGGGCTACGAGCAGTACTTC. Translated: CASSLGAGGYEQYF. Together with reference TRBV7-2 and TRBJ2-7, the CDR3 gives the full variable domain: GAGVSQSPSNKVTEKGKDVELRCDPISGHTALYWYRQSLGQGLEFLIYFQGNSAPDKSGLPSDRFSAERTGGSVSTLTIQRTQQEDSAVYLCASSLGAGGYEQYFGPGTRLTVT.

The CDR3 nucleotides are TGCGCCAGCAGCCCGGACGCGGGGGGGCGGGGAGATACGCAGTATTTT. Residues: CASSPDAGGRGDTQYF. This chain uses TRBV5-1 with TRBJ2-3; 9 bases align to TRBD2. This CDR3 has 16 amino acids. With V trimmed by 4 bases and J by 5 bases, 11 bases remained unmatched. The germline CDR1 and CDR2 sequences are SGHRS and YFSETQ.

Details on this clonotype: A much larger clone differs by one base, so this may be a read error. This CDR3 is CACSLVTTSGGYNEQFF. DNA for the CDR3: TGTGCCTGCAGCTTGGTAACCACTAGCGGGGGTTACAATGAGCAGTTCTTC. The chain recombines TRBV5-8 with TRBJ2-1; 11 bases match TRBD2. In germline, CDR1 is SGHTS, CDR2 YDEGEE. This CDR3 spans 17 amino acids.

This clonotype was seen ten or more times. This CDR3 is CSARPGVYEQYF. The CDR3 nucleotides read TGCAGTGCTAGACCGGGGGTTTACGAGCAGTACTTC. This chain connects TRBV20-1 to TRBJ2-7, with D possibly being TRBD2 (6 bases). The germline gives CDR1 DFQATT, CDR2 SNEGSKA (reference sequence). V lost 2 bases and J 4 bases, leaving 9 bases between the germline ends. CDR3 length: 12 residues.

CDR3 nucleotides: TGTGCCACGACAGTACCTAGCACAGATACGCAGTATTTT. Encoded protein: CATTVPSTDTQYF. The chain joins TRBV5-5 to TRBJ2-3, with D possibly matching TRBD1 (5 bases). Germline assignment: CDR1 SGHKS and CDR2 YYEKEE (reference sequence). V was pared by 9 bases and J by 0 bases, with 11 bases between. The CDR3 covers 13 residues.

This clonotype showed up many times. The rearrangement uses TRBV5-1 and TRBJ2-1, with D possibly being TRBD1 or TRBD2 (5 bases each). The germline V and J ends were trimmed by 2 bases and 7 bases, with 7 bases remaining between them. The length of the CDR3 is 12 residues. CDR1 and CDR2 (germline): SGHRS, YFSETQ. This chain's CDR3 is CASSFRENEQFF. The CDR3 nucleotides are TGCGCCAGCAGCTTCAGGGAGAATGAGCAGTTCTTC. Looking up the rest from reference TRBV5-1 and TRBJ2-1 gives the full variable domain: KAGVTQTPRYLIKTRGQQVTLSCSPISGHRSVSWYQQTPGQGLQFLFEYFSETQRNKGNFPGRFSGRQFSNSRSEMNVSTLELGDSALYLCASSFRENEQFFGPGTRLTVL.

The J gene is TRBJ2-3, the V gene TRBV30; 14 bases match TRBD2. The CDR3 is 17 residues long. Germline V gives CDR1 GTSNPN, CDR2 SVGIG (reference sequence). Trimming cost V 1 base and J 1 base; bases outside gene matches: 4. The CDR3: CAWSAGLAGGRTDTQYF. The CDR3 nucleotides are TGTGCCTGGAGTGCCGGACTAGCGGGGGGTCGCACAGATACGCAGTATTTT.